This TCR beta chain came from a study of blood T cell repertoires in COVID-19. Germline-derived CDR1 and CDR2 are SQVTM and ANQGSEA. There are 12 residues in the CDR3. The data were produced by immunoSEQ multiplex PCR, yet TCRdb's version contains in-frame clones alone and is incomplete. The sample contains more than 95,000 clones, roughly four fifths of which appear only once. This chain uses TRBV29-1 with TRBJ2-5; D gene unclear. Sequenced: peripheral blood. The clonotype originates from a man older than 75 with COVID-19, enrolled during active disease. In nucleotides, the CDR3 is TGCAGTGTCACAGTGAATGGAGAGACCCAGTACTTC. This translates into CSVTVNGETQYF.